This T cell receptor (beta chain) was sequenced for a study of CD8 T cells in Susac syndrome. A quantity of about 0.45 to 1 ug RNA underwent reverse transcription using random hexamers. TCR beta CDR3 was amplified by immunoSEQ covering 54 Vbeta and 13 Jbeta. One entry per CDR3 protein, called by TCRdb with MiXCR from the immunoSEQ multiplex PCR reads. The table lists about 140,000 distinct CDR3 sequences, 94% of them singletons. While serving as controls, healthy donors were matched for age and sex. Germline V lookup: CDR1 LNHDA, CDR2 SQIVND (reference sequence). V was shortened by 6 bases and J by 1 base, with 9 bases between the two germline ends. The CDR3 totals 13 residues.

The receptor comes from a human donor in good health. The sequencing input was CD8+ T cells from PBMCs. The chain is built from TRBV19 and TRBJ1-1; the D is unclear. The CDR3 DNA follows: TGTGCCAGTAGGCCAACAGAGAACACTGAAGCTTTCTTT. It specifies CASRPTENTEAFF.